A selection of T cell receptor beta chains follows, all from one sample in a study of long-term antiretroviral therapy in people with HIV. Repertoires were generated with immunoSEQ multiplex PCR, while TCRdb's copy carries only in-frame clones and drops some. Here the sample spans about 6,400 clones, under 80% being singletons. Sequencing was performed on unsorted PBMCs, taken 0.5 years before starting antiretroviral therapy. All receptors derive from a man aged 35-49 years with HIV. CDR3s include the opening cysteine and the closing phenylalanine or tryptophan. Fields, in order: V gene, J gene, clone size, D gene, CDR3 length, CDR3 protein, CDR3 DNA. D genes are given only for firm matches. Clone size, where shown, is once, few, many, or a class for clones that have expanded.

TRBV11-2	TRBJ2-7	.	TRBD1	14	CASRAGTGSYEQYF	TGTGCCAGCAGAGCCGGGACAGGTTCTTACGAGCAGTACTTC
TRBV28	TRBJ2-2	.	.	15	CASSLAQGNTGELFF	TGTGCCAGCAGTTTAGCACAGGGAAACACCGGGGAGCTGTTTTTT
TRBV4-1	TRBJ1-2	few	TRBD1	15	CASSQGQGSNYGYTF	TGCGCCAGCAGCCAGGGACAGGGCAGTAACTATGGCTACACCTTC
TRBV7-9	TRBJ2-7	.	TRBD1	14	CASSYWDSSYEQYF	TGTGCCAGCAGCTATTGGGACAGCTCCTACGAGCAGTACTTC
TRBV4-3	TRBJ1-1	once	.	15	CASSQDRNRGAEAFF	TGCGCCAGCAGCCAAGATAGAAACCGAGGGGCTGAAGCTTTCTTT
TRBV12-5	TRBJ1-1	.	.	13	CASGLGRGTEAFF	TGTGCTAGTGGTTTAGGGAGGGGCACTGAAGCTTTCTTT
TRBV6-1	TRBJ2-7	.	.	13	CAISPVGAYEQYF	TGTGCCATCTCCCCCGTAGGGGCCTACGAGCAGTACTTC
TRBV30	TRBJ2-7	.	TRBD2	13	CAYRLAPLNEQYF	TGTGCCTACCGACTAGCCCCTCTAAACGAGCAGTACTTC
TRBV30	TRBJ2-7	once	.	13	CAWSTDYSYEQYF	TGTGCCTGGAGCACAGATTACTCCTACGAGCAGTACTTC
TRBV6-5	TRBJ2-1	.	TRBD2	13	CASSPAGGGEQFF	TGTGCCAGCAGCCCCGCGGGGGGGGGTGAGCAGTTCTTC
TRBV7-9	TRBJ2-2	medium-sized	.	16	CASSLGGDTNTGELFF	TGTGCCAGCAGCTTAGGAGGGGACACTAACACCGGGGAGCTGTTTTTT
TRBV9	TRBJ2-7	.	TRBD1	15	CASSEGQGFSYEQYF	TGTGCCAGCAGCGAGGGACAGGGGTTTTCCTACGAGCAGTACTTC
TRBV10-2	TRBJ2-7	.	.	12	CASSDHGPEQYF	TGCGCCAGCAGTGACCACGGGCCCGAGCAGTACTTC
TRBV19	TRBJ2-2	.	TRBD1	16	CASKVRTGDNTGELFF	TGTGCCAGTAAAGTCAGGACAGGGGACAACACCGGGGAGCTGTTTTTT
TRBV11-2	TRBJ2-1	.	TRBD2	16	CASSSLSGGAINEQFF	TGTGCCAGCAGCTCCCTAAGCGGGGGGGCTATCAATGAGCAGTTCTTC
TRBV7-2	TRBJ2-7	.	.	15	CASSPGATPTYEQYF	TGTGCCAGCAGCCCTGGGGCGACTCCTACCTACGAGCAGTACTTC
TRBV27	TRBJ2-2	.	TRBD2	15	CASSPTLAGGSELFF	TGTGCCAGCAGTCCTACCCTAGCGGGGGGCTCGGAGCTGTTTTTT
TRBV15	TRBJ2-4	.	TRBD2	17	CATSRATSGVAKNIQYF	TGTGCCACCAGCAGAGCGACTAGCGGGGTAGCCAAAAACATTCAGTACTTC
TRBV5-1	TRBJ2-7	.	TRBD1	16	CASSSLGGKGSYEQYF	TGCGCCAGCAGCTCCTTAGGGGGCAAGGGCTCCTACGAGCAGTACTTC
TRBV6-6	TRBJ2-7	.	.	16	CASSSGIRGLGYEQYF	TGTGCCAGCAGTTCGGGAATCAGGGGACTTGGTTACGAGCAGTACTTC
TRBV11-2	TRBJ2-7	.	.	18	CASSFLSAAGGSPYEQYF	TGTGCCAGCAGCTTTCTATCCGCCGCAGGGGGGTCGCCATACGAGCAGTACTTC
TRBV5-4	TRBJ1-2	once	.	14	CASSLAREGSGYTF	TGTGCCAGCAGCTTGGCCAGGGAAGGATCTGGCTACACCTTC
TRBV28	TRBJ1-1	.	TRBD1	15	CASSYDRGMNTEAFF	TGTGCCAGCAGTTATGACAGGGGCATGAACACTGAAGCTTTCTTT
TRBV7-9	TRBJ2-7	.	TRBD1	14	CASSSDRGPYEQYF	TGTGCCAGCAGCTCGGACAGGGGGCCCTACGAGCAGTACTTC
TRBV27	TRBJ1-5	.	.	19	CASSPSPLAGGFSNQPQHF	TGTGCCAGCAGTCCCTCTCCTCTGGCGGGGGGATTTAGCAATCAGCCCCAGCATTTT
TRBV5-4	TRBJ2-7	.	.	13	CASSSIQDYEQYF	TGTGCCAGCAGCTCCATCCAGGATTACGAGCAGTACTTC
TRBV7-3	TRBJ2-7	few	.	13	CASSLGHSYEQYF	TGTGCCAGCAGCTTAGGACACTCCTACGAGCAGTACTTC
TRBV4-3	TRBJ2-7	.	TRBD2	14	CASSQGTSYHEQYF	TGCGCCAGCAGCCAGGGGACTAGCTACCACGAGCAGTACTTC
TRBV5-4	TRBJ2-7	.	.	15	CASSYSARGDDEQYF	TGTGCCAGCAGCTATAGCGCCAGGGGCGACGACGAGCAGTACTTC
TRBV21-1	TRBJ1-2	.	.	16	CASSKDIRDPNYGYTF	TGTGCCAGCAGCAAAGATATCCGGGATCCTAACTATGGCTACACCTTC
TRBV29-1	TRBJ1-1	.	.	11	CSVLGQRGAFF	TGCAGCGTTCTTGGCCAGCGTGGAGCTTTCTTT
TRBV19	TRBJ2-2	.	TRBD2	20	CASSTPFFTSGGRNTGELFF	TGTGCCAGTAGTACACCCTTCTTTACTAGCGGGGGGCGGAACACCGGGGAGCTGTTTTTT
TRBV10-3	TRBJ1-1	.	.	15	CAISESTGMNTEAFF	TGTGCCATCAGTGAGTCGACGGGGATGAACACTGAAGCTTTCTTT
TRBV5-1	TRBJ2-2	.	TRBD1	15	CASSFSTGDTGELFF	TGCGCCAGCAGCTTCTCGACAGGGGACACCGGGGAGCTGTTTTTT
TRBV4-1	TRBJ2-7	few	.	14	CASSQDWQGHEQYF	TGCGCCAGCAGCCAAGATTGGCAGGGCCACGAGCAGTACTTC
TRBV5-4	TRBJ2-1	.	TRBD1	15	CASSSPGQTYNEQFF	TGTGCCAGCAGCTCCCCGGGACAGACCTACAATGAGCAGTTCTTC
TRBV28	TRBJ1-4	.	.	16	CASSLFQPFSNEKLFF	TGTGCCAGCAGTTTATTTCAACCTTTCTCTAATGAAAAACTGTTTTTT
TRBV5-6	TRBJ1-2	.	.	15	CASSSAGETNYGYTF	TGTGCCAGCAGCTCCGCAGGGGAAACTAACTATGGCTACACCTTC
TRBV21-1	TRBJ1-3	once	.	18	CASSEQLWLGGSGNTIYF	TGTGCCAGCAGCGAACAGCTGTGGCTGGGAGGCTCTGGAAACACCATATATTTT
TRBV9	TRBJ2-3	.	TRBD2	18	CASSVDPGRGFSTDTQYF	TGTGCCAGCAGCGTAGATCCTGGGCGGGGGTTTAGCACAGATACGCAGTATTTT
TRBV10-2	TRBJ1-2	.	.	15	CASSEPGRANYGYTF	TGCGCCAGCAGTGAGCCCGGTCGGGCTAACTATGGCTACACCTTC
TRBV5-1	TRBJ2-2	.	TRBD1	16	CASSPGTATNTGELFF	TGCGCCAGCAGCCCCGGGACAGCGACTAACACCGGGGAGCTGTTTTTT
TRBV28	TRBJ2-7	few	TRBD1	15	CASSPQGARRGEQYF	TGTGCCAGCAGTCCTCAGGGGGCGAGGAGGGGCGAGCAGTACTTC
TRBV5-1	TRBJ1-1	.	TRBD1	14	CASSLHGTATEAFF	TGCGCCAGCAGCTTGCACGGGACAGCCACTGAAGCTTTCTTT
TRBV29-1	TRBJ1-2	few	TRBD1	13	CSAPSRQGGGYTF	TGCAGCGCCCCCTCGAGACAGGGGGGTGGCTACACCTTC
TRBV19	TRBJ1-1	.	.	14	CASSPQDADTEAFF	TGTGCCAGTAGTCCTCAGGACGCCGACACCGAAGCTTTCTTT
TRBV7-9	TRBJ2-7	.	TRBD1	13	CASSLTGGGEQYF	TGTGCCAGCAGCCTTACAGGGGGCGGAGAGCAGTACTTC
TRBV29-1	TRBJ2-2	.	TRBD1	12	CSVLGGAGELFF	TGCAGCGTTTTAGGGGGCGCCGGGGAGCTGTTTTTT
TRBV5-1	TRBJ1-1	.	TRBD1	14	CASSSGQGNTEAFF	TGCGCCAGCAGCAGCGGACAGGGGAACACTGAAGCTTTCTTT
TRBV15	TRBJ1-1	once	TRBD1	16	CATSRGQGAFPTEAFF	TGTGCCACCAGCAGAGGGCAGGGGGCGTTCCCCACTGAAGCTTTCTTT
TRBV4-1	TRBJ2-2	medium-sized	.	12	CASSPLTGELFF	TGCGCCAGCAGCCCTTTGACCGGGGAGCTGTTTTTT
TRBV4-3	TRBJ2-7	.	.	14	CASSQDLGSYEQYF	TGCGCCAGCAGCCAAGATCTTGGTAGCTACGAGCAGTACTTC
TRBV27	TRBJ2-7	few	.	12	CASSLNIGEQYF	TGTGCCAGCAGTTTAAATATAGGGGAGCAGTACTTC
TRBV11-2	TRBJ2-7	.	.	14	CASSLEAGPYEQYF	TGTGCCAGCAGCTTAGAGGCGGGCCCCTACGAGCAGTACTTC